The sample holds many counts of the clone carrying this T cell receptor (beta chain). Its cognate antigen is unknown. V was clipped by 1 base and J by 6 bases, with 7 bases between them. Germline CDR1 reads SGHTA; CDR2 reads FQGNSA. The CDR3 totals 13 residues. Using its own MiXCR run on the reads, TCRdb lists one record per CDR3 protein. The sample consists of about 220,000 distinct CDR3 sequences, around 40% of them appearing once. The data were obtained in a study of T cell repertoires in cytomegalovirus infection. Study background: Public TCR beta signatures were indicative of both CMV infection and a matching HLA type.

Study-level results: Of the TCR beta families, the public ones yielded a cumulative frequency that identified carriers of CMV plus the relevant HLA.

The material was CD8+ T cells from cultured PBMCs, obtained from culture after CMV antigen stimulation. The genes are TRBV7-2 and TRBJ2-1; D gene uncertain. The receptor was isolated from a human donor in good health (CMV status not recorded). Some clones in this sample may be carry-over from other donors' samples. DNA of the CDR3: TGTGCCAGCAGCTTAGTGACCACCAATGAGCAGTTCTTC. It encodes CASSLVTTNEQFF.